This T cell receptor beta chain was observed in a study of blood T cell repertoires in COVID-19. Whole-study context: Acute-phase and convalescent COVID-19 samples originated in the United States, Italy and Spain. T cells, B-cell-depleted T cells, or PBMCs provided the cDNA or gDNA that served as material.

In the original workflow: Estimates of nucleated cell counts were drawn from the amplification of reference gene primers. TCRdb keeps only in-frame clones here, not all; method: immunoSEQ multiplex PCR. V and J calls plus clone size are reproduced from that table; the DNA served to infer D and trimming. The data show about 310,000 clones, with 70% to 90% seen just once and about 1.2% held by the top ten. In regard to this clone: The same CDR3 also results from other DNA sequences found in this sample.

This clonotype was obtained from a man aged 65 to 79 with acute or convalescent COVID-19. The source material was peripheral blood.

CDR3 amino acids: CASRTGVYEQYF. CDR3 nucleotide sequence: TGTGCCAGCAGGACAGGGGTGTACGAGCAGTACTTC. The gene calls are TRBV28 and TRBJ2-7; TRBD1 aligns across 8 bases. The CDR3 is 12 amino acids. V shed 6 bases and J 4 bases; nucleotides not matched to a gene: 2. Germline values: CDR1 MDHEN, CDR2 SYDVKM.